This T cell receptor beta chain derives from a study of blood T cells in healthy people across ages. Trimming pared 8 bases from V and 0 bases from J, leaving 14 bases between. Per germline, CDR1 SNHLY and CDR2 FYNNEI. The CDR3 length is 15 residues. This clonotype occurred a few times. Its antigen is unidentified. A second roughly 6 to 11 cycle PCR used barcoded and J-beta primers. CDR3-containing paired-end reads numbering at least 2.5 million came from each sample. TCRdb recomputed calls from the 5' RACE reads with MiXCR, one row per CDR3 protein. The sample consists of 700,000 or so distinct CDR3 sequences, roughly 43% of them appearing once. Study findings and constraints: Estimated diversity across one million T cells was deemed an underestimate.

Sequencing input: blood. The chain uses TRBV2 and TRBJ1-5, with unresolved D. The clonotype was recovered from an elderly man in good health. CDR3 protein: CASAVGVLSNQPQHF. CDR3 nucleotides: TGTGCCAGCGCTGTGGGAGTCCTTAGCAATCAGCCCCAGCATTTT. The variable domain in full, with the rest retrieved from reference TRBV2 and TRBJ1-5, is EPEVTQTPSHQVTQMGQEVILRCVPISNHLYFYWYRQILGQKVEFLVSFYNNEISEKSEIFDDQFSVERPDGSNFTLKIRSTKLEDSAMYFCASAVGVLSNQPQHFGDGTRLSIL.